In this sample, the clone carrying this TCR beta chain turned up a few times. Its antigen is not identified. V was clipped by 3 bases and J by 9 bases, with 12 bases between them. Looked up from germline, CDR1 is LNHDA and CDR2 is SQIVND (reference sequence). The CDR3 loop spans 13 amino acids. The collection from each donor was one heparinised blood draw averaging about 116 mL. The sample is drawn from a study of beta chain features in type 1 diabetes. Findings and caveats of the study: Patients' naive, central memory and Treg TCRB repertoires seemed closer to one another than those of healthy donors. Moderate yet significant TCRB CDR3 shortening was seen in Type 1 diabetes patients in all four CD4+ subsets.

The study reverse transcribed the entire isolated RNA, so it sequenced expressed TCRB transcripts. Only in-frame clones appear in the TCRdb table, and some are missing; sequencing was by immunoSEQ multiplex PCR. The sample lists under 850,000 clones; roughly an eighth were seen once. The sequence was obtained from a young man with type 1 diabetes. Sequencing used naive CD4+ T cells from blood. The genes are TRBV19 and TRBJ2-1, with D possibly called TRBD1 or TRBD2 (5 bases each). Here the CDR3 DNA reads TGTGCCAGTAGTATTGAGGGGCGGCTTGAGCAGTTCTTC. Protein product: CASSIEGRLEQFF.